This T cell receptor beta chain stems from a study of T cells after yellow fever vaccination. The V gene end was trimmed by 5 bases and the J gene end by 6 bases; junction bases not matched to a gene: 16. The CDR3 has 17 residues. Per the germline V gene, CDR1 is PRHDT and CDR2 is FYEKMQ (reference sequence). Whole-study findings and limits: Weaker, the secondary response peaked sooner, at day 5 versus 15. In FACS-sorted repertoires, abundant clonotypes from the bulk population could appear as contaminants.

For this clonotype: Its matching antigen is unknown.

UMIs and a universal primer site were added when TCR cDNA was made by 5'RACE template switching. TCRdb reanalysed the 5' RACE reads using MiXCR and keeps one entry per CDR3 protein. Here the sample spans around 300,000 distinct CDR3 sequences, about 4% being singletons. This TCR was recovered from a man younger than 35 who received the YFV17D yellow fever vaccine. The sample was PBMCs, taken 5 days after the yellow fever booster vaccination. V and J are TRBV13 and TRBJ2-3; 8 bases line up with TRBD1. CDR3 in amino acids: CASSTLTGQGSADTQYF. The CDR3, as DNA: TGTGCCAGCAGCACCTTGACAGGACAGGGTTCAGCGGATACGCAGTATTTT.